Here is one T cell receptor beta chain with its context. Its target is unknown. CDR3 length: 16 amino acids. Germline V lookup: CDR1 SGHKS, CDR2 YYEKEE (reference sequence). V lost 2 bases and J lost 1, with 14 bases in between. Method: immunoSEQ multiplex PCR; TCRdb's copy keeps in-frame clones and lacks some. The data show around 120,000 clones, just under 80% seen once. This sample was taken from a study of a mutant IDH1 vaccine in newly diagnosed glioma. Whole-study context: Vaccinations were initiated 4-6 weeks following radiotherapy alone, or were given together with temozolomide cycles. Findings and limits, study-wide: Altogether, about 95% of patients exhibited vaccine-induced immune responses. Pseudoprogression appeared unlinked to shifts in leading peripheral T cell clonotypes.

The time point denotes: week 11, during vaccination. The content of each vaccine dose was 300 ug of mutant IDH1 20-mer peptide, and topical imiquimod accompanied it. This clonotype originated in a man aged 40-49 years with glioma. This specimen consisted of PBMCs, obtained from a glioma patient whose treatment included an IDH1 peptide vaccine. The chain links TRBV5-5 to TRBJ2-3, with D perhaps TRBD1 or TRBD2 (5 bases each). This CDR3 reads CASSFGAGWGTDTQYF. The CDR3 DNA follows: TGTGCCAGCAGCTTCGGGGCGGGCTGGGGCACAGATACGCAGTATTTT.